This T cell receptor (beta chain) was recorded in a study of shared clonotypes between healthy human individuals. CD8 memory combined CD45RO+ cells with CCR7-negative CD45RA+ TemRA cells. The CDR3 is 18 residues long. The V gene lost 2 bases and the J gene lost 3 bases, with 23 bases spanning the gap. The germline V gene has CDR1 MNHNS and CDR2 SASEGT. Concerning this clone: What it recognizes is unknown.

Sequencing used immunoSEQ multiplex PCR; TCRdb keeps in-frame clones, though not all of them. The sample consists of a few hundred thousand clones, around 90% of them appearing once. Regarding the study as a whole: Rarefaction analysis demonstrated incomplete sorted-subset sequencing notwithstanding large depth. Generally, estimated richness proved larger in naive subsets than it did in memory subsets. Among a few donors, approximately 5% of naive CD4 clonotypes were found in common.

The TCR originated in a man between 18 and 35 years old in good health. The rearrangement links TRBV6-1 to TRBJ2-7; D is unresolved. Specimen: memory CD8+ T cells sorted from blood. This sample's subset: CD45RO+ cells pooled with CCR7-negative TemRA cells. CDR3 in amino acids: CASSELPDFSPIRYEQYF. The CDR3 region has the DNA TGTGCCAGCAGTGAATTGCCGGATTTCTCTCCCATCCGCTACGAGCAGTACTTC.